This TCR beta chain was captured by sequencing in a study of blood T cell dynamics during melanoma immunotherapy (TCRdb year 2020). Describing the broader study: Patients had metastatic melanoma and received first-line pembrolizumab or nivolumab plus ipilimumab as standard of care in the United Kingdom. To find early correlates of response, the study profiled the peripheral T cell receptor repertoires of patients with metastatic melanoma both before and after one cycle of checkpoint inhibitor therapy. The training cohort was made up of consecutive patients, while a further independent group of patients from the same centre was pooled to form an external validation set.

With respect to this clone: The clone's antigen remains unknown. Base qualities were left out, and no much larger clone turns up one base away.

The time point label of this sample denotes: week 3, after first cycle of checkpoint inhibitor. Blood samples were taken before treatment (T0) and at week 3 (W3), following the first cycle of checkpoint blockade. Except for a couple of patients with rapid clinical progression, response was assessed 12 weeks after the first infusion by RECIST 1.1; disease control meant complete response, partial response or stable disease. Patients were not eligible if they had prior systemic cancer treatment, concomitant immunosuppressant therapy or synchronous other active malignancies. To track both circulating cells and T cell turnover, TCR beta was sequenced from bulk PBMC as well as from plasma cell-free DNA. Lymphoprep and SepMate tubes were used to isolate PBMC from blood, and red cell lysis was then performed. QIAamp DNA Blood Mini kits were used to extract DNA from both PBMC and sorted T cell subsets. Every bulk PBMC sample had a fixed 350 ng of DNA loaded. The immunoSEQ TCRb Assay kit was used according to manufacturer instructions to amplify TCR beta CDR3 sequences from genomic DNA. The KAPA Library Quantification Kit for Illumina platforms was used to quantify pooled libraries by qPCR. Pooled libraries were clustered at 0.6-1.1 pM and sequenced on an Illumina NextSeq 500. In the source study's methods: TCR data were analyzed with immunoSEQ ANALYZER and the R LymphoSeq package. A rearrangement efficiency score was calculated as productive divided by the sum of productive and non-productive CDR3 sequences. Clonality was measured with the Gini coefficient and diversity with the Renyi index at alpha=1, and both measures were compared pairwise between timepoints within each patient. Clonal relatedness, based on an edit distance of 3, and repertoire similarity, based on the Bhattacharyya coefficient, were both computed in LymphoSeq. To classify response, a linear discriminant analysis based on week-3 changes in clonality and diversity was built using the R MASS and caret packages. The clones in this table, taken by TCRdb from immuneACCESS, are in-frame only. Not every clone is retained; where verified, under half of the shortfall comes from an unresolved V gene, and the cause of the rest is unknown. That table supplies the V and J calls and clone size; D and trimming were determined from the DNA. For this sample the table gives roughly 30,000 clones, of which roughly 84% were detected only once. The ten largest clonotypes hold approximately 10% of the sample.

The germline V gene sets CDR1 to MNHEY and CDR2 to SVGAGI. Trimming costs V 6 bases and J 2 bases, and their ends lie 9 bases apart. The CDR3 has 13 amino acids, counting the end cysteine and phenylalanine. Of the read, only the CDR3 DNA is kept; its 39 bases are in frame from base 1. Here is what the overall study found, with its caveats: A bifurcated reorganization of the PBMC repertoire at W3, with increased clonality or increased diversity, was observed in patients who later achieved disease control, unlike in progressors. The relatively small sample size was acknowledged as a potential limitation on generalization of the results. Whether the T cell clones driving repertoire changes were melanoma-specific or reflected general immune activation could not be determined in the study.

The chain joins TRBV6-5 to TRBJ2-3; TRBD1 is a weak D gene call, 5 bases matching. The source material was blood, sampled from a patient treated with checkpoint blockade. The clonotype comes from a human donor with melanoma. The CDR3: CASSRTLTDTQYF. The nucleotide sequence reads as follows: TGTGCCAGCAGCCGGACACTCACAGATACGCAGTATTTT.